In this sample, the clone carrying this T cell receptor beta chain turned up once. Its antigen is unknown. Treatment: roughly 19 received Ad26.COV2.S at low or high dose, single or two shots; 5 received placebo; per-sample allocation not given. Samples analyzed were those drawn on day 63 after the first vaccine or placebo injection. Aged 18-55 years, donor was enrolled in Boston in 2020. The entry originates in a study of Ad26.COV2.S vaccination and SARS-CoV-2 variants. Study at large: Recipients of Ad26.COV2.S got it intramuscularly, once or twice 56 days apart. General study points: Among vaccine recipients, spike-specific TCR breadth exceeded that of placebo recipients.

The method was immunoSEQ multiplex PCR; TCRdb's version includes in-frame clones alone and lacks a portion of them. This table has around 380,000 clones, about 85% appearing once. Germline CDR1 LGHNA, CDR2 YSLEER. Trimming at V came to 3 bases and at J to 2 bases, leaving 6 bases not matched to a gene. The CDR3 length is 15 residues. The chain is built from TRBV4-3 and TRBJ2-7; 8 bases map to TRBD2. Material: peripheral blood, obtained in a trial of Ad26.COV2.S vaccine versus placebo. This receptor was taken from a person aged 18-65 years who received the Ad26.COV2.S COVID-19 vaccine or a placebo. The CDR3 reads CASSHSSGPPYEQYF. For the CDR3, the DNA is TGCGCCAGCAGCCATTCTAGCGGGCCTCCCTACGAGCAGTACTTC.